The 27 T cell receptor beta chains below were found in one sample sequenced in a study of vaccination and CD4 T cells after COVID-19. No cognate antigen is known for these TCRs. At the Johns Hopkins FTIC core, DNA taken from cultured CD4+ T cells was sequenced by way of the Oncomine TCR Beta short-read assay. TCRdb reanalysed the PCR reads using MiXCR and keeps one entry per CDR3 protein. The sample includes about 16,000 distinct CDR3 sequences, about 32% seen only once; the top ten take about 15%. Treatment described: approximately 10-day PBMC culture with coronavirus spike peptide pools or control peptides (ViraFEST assay). The sample comprised cultured CD4+ T cells from blood. The receptor set was obtained from a human donor with COVID-19.

V and J are TRBV6-4 and TRBJ1-5; TRBD1 aligns across 9 bases. Germline CDR1 MRHNA, CDR2 SNTAGT. The CDR3 is made up of 13 amino acids. V was pared by 6 bases and J by 7 bases, with 4 bases of the junction left unmatched. The CDR3 loop reads CASSLTGGQPQHF. CDR3 bases: TGTGCCAGCAGCTTGACAGGGGGACAGCCCCAGCATTTT.

V and J are TRBV11-2 and TRBJ2-7; maybe TRBD2 (6 bases). V was shortened by 7 bases and J by 11 bases, with 15 bases between the two germline ends. The CDR3 has 11 amino acids. From germline, CDR1 is SGHAT and CDR2 FQNNGV. The CDR3 loop reads CASTSTGEEYF. The CDR3 DNA sequence: TGTGCCAGCACCTCTACCGGGGAGGAGTACTTC.

This clonotype is judged medium-sized. The chain couples TRBV7-2 to TRBJ1-3; possibly TRBD1 for D (5 bases). V was clipped by 3 bases and J by 9 bases, with 12 bases between them. This CDR3 has 13 amino acids. The germline V gene has CDR1 SGHTA and CDR2 FQGNSA. The CDR3 sequence: CASSFGGDGTIYF. CDR3 sequence (DNA): TGTGCCAGCAGCTTTGGGGGTGATGGCACCATATATTTT.

This clonotype was counted a few times. V gene TRBV20-1 combines with J gene TRBJ2-1, with TRBD2 matching 7 bases. Trimming at V came to 6 bases and at J to 7 bases, leaving 6 bases not matched to a gene. CDR3 length equals 12 residues. Germline lookup yields CDR1 DFQATT and CDR2 SNEGSKA (reference sequence). The CDR3 loop reads CSAQSGKNEQFF. In DNA, the CDR3 is TGCAGTGCCCAAAGCGGGAAAAATGAGCAGTTCTTC.

The rearrangement uses TRBV6-1 and TRBJ1-4, with TRBD1 matching over 8 bases. CDR1 is MNHNS, CDR2 SASEGT, per germline. The CDR3 extends over 19 amino acids. V was clipped by 2 bases and J by 6 bases; unmatched bases: 17. The CDR3 nucleotides are TGTGCCAGCAGTGAATGGGGGACAGGTCTAAGGAAGGTGTATGAAAAACTGTTTTTT. It is translated as CASSEWGTGLRKVYEKLFF.

V gene TRBV11-2 combines with J gene TRBJ2-7; TRBD1 matches 7 bases. Germline CDR1 is SGHAT and CDR2 is FQNNGV. The CDR3 is 14 residues long. The trim removed 5 bases at V and 4 bases at J, leaving 8 bases unmatched. CDR3 region: CASSNRDRIYEQYF. In nucleotides, the CDR3 is TGTGCCAGCAGCAACCGGGACAGAATTTACGAGCAGTACTTC.

This clonotype was seen only a few times. The V gene is TRBV11-2, the J gene TRBJ1-5, with TRBD1 as a possible D gene (5 bases). The V end was cut by 1 base, the J end by 4 bases, with 11 bases between. The V gene's germline CDR1 is SGHAT and CDR2 FQNNGV. This CDR3 region has 15 residues. The CDR3: CASSLGPGPNQPQHF. The CDR3 region has the DNA TGTGCCAGCAGCTTAGGCCCGGGACCAAATCAGCCCCAGCATTTT. The variable domain in full, with the rest retrieved from reference TRBV11-2 and TRBJ1-5, is EAGVAQSPRYKIIEKRQSVAFWCNPISGHATLYWYQQILGQGPKLLIQFQNNGVVDDSQLPKDRFSAERLKGVDSTLKIQPAKLEDSAVYLCASSLGPGPNQPQHFGDGTRLSIL.

This clonotype was detected a few times. The rearrangement links TRBV20-1 to TRBJ2-5; TRBD2 matches at 13 bases. The J segment lost 1 base and the V segment lost 5 bases, leaving 4 bases of the junction unmatched. The CDR3 has 15 residues. The germline gives CDR1 DFQATT, CDR2 SNEGSKA (reference sequence). The CDR3 coding sequence is TGCAGTGCTTCGACTAGCGGGGGGTTCCAAGAGACCCAGTACTTC. This encodes CSASTSGGFQETQYF.

The chain combines TRBV29-1 with TRBJ2-5; the D is unclear. The CDR3 has 13 residues. Trimming took 1 base from V and 3 from J, leaving 9 bases between them. Germline lookup yields CDR1 SQVTM and CDR2 ANQGSEA. DNA of the CDR3: TGCAGCGTTGAAGTTTTGGGGAAAGAGACCCAGTACTTC. This encodes CSVEVLGKETQYF.

This chain uses TRBV20-1 with TRBJ1-1, with 8 bases fitting TRBD1. V shed 4 bases and J 5 bases; nucleotides not matched to a gene: 6. The CDR3 has 13 residues. CDR1 and CDR2 (germline): DFQATT, SNEGSKA (reference sequence). CDR3 amino acids: CSATTGVGTEAFF. The CDR3 bases are TGCAGTGCTACGACAGGGGTTGGGACTGAAGCTTTCTTT.

V gene TRBV6-5 combines with J gene TRBJ1-2, with 11 bases aligning to TRBD1. The germline gives CDR1 MNHEY, CDR2 SVGAGI. J lost 4 bases, V lost 2 bases, and 3 bases had no gene match. The CDR3 covers 15 residues. The CDR3 reads CASSYGTGGSYGYTF. As DNA, the CDR3 is TGTGCCAGCAGTTACGGGACAGGGGGAAGCTATGGCTACACCTTC.

The table lists this clonotype with a few counts. The V and J genes are TRBV6-1 and TRBJ1-1; D is uncertain. V dropped 6 bases and J dropped 6 bases, with 8 bases sitting between them. This CDR3 contains 11 residues. Germline CDR1 MNHNS, CDR2 SASEGT. The CDR3 protein is CASSRGAEAFF. In nucleotides, the CDR3 is TGTGCCAGCAGCCGGGGAGCTGAAGCTTTCTTT.

The genes are TRBV27 and TRBJ2-3; no firm D call. Germline assignment: CDR1 MNHEY and CDR2 SMNVEV (reference sequence). The CDR3 totals 16 residues. Trimming left V 0 bases short and J 3 bases short, with 13 bases between. CDR3 region: CASSLSMAPVTDTQYF. Written as DNA, the CDR3 is TGTGCCAGCAGTTTATCGATGGCCCCGGTGACAGATACGCAGTATTTT.

The rearrangement links TRBV29-1 to TRBJ2-3; D is uncertain. Deletions cut 7 bases from V and 5 bases from J, with 1 base between. The germline V gene has CDR1 SQVTM and CDR2 ANQGSEA. The CDR3 is made up of 8 amino acids. The CDR3 here is CSGDTQYF. CDR3 in DNA: TGCAGCGGAGATACGCAGTATTTT.

The rearrangement joins TRBV7-6 to TRBJ2-3, with 8 bases aligning to TRBD2. The CDR3 consists of 16 residues. The J segment lost 0 bases and the V segment lost 2 bases, leaving 4 bases of the junction unmatched. Germline CDR1 and CDR2: SGHVS and FNYEAQ. CDR3 nucleotides: TGTGCCAGCAGCTTAATTAGCGGGGCTAGCACAGATACGCAGTATTTT. Translation gives CASSLISGASTDTQYF. The full variable domain, its missing parts supplied by reference TRBV7-6 and TRBJ2-3, is GAGVSQSPRYKVTKRGQDVALRCDPISGHVSLYWYRQALGQGPEFLTYFNYEAQQDKSGLPNDRFSAERPEGSISTLTIQRTEQRDSAMYRCASSLISGASTDTQYFGPGTRLTVL.

The rearrangement links TRBV19 to TRBJ2-7; 8 bases fit TRBD1. This CDR3 region has 12 residues. V gave up 4 bases and J gave up 6 bases; unmatched junction bases: 2. The germline gives CDR1 LNHDA, CDR2 SQIVND (reference sequence). The CDR3 spells CASSTDRGEQYF. CDR3 DNA: TGTGCCAGTAGTACCGACAGGGGCGAGCAGTACTTC.

Regarding this clonotype: At one end, the junction sequence differs from germline, possibly due to a read error. The chain couples TRBV7-7 to TRBJ2-5; D gene unclear. Germline V lookup: CDR1 SSHAT, CDR2 FNYEAQ (reference sequence). The CDR3 totals 13 residues. For the CDR3, the DNA is TGTGCTAGCAGCCTCGACCAGACAGAGACCCAGTACTTC. Translated: CASSLDQTETQYF.

The genes are TRBV6-1 and TRBJ2-7, with 9 bases lining up with TRBD1. The CDR3 length is 13 residues. Germline CDR1 reads MNHNS; CDR2 reads SASEGT. J was trimmed by 6 bases and V by 6 bases; bases with no gene match: 6. CDR3 amino acids: CASRGQGISEQYF. CDR3 in DNA: TGTGCCAGCAGAGGACAGGGGATCTCCGAGCAGTACTTC.

The rearrangement joins TRBV11-1 to TRBJ2-7; tentatively, D is TRBD1 (6 bases). The V and J ends lost 5 bases and 2 bases respectively, with 19 bases between them. The CDR3 is 16 amino acids. Germline V gives CDR1 SGHAT, CDR2 FQDESV (reference sequence). The chain's CDR3 is CASSKRTAREAYEQYF. CDR3 DNA: TGTGCCAGCAGCAAGCGGACAGCCCGCGAGGCCTACGAGCAGTACTTC.

The chain uses TRBV12-3 or TRBV12-4 and TRBJ2-1, with D possibly being TRBD1 (6 bases). Trimming cost V 2 bases and J 5 bases, with 16 bases left between them. This CDR3 region has 16 residues. As DNA, the CDR3 is TGTGCCAGCAGTTTAAGCTGGGACACGAGAAACAATGAGCAGTTCTTC. It codes for CASSLSWDTRNNEQFF.

The chain recombines TRBV7-2 with TRBJ1-2, with a possible D match to TRBD1 (5 bases). Germline V lookup: CDR1 SGHTA, CDR2 FQGNSA. The CDR3 totals 13 residues. V lost 5 bases, J lost 5 bases, and 12 bases lay in between. Written as DNA, the CDR3 is TGTGCCAGCAGCGAGGGGATCGGGTATGGCTACACCTTC. Amino acids: CASSEGIGYGYTF.

This chain connects TRBV4-3 to TRBJ2-5; a possible D gene is TRBD2 (5 bases). Germline values: CDR1 LGHNA, CDR2 YSLEER. CDR3 size: 16 residues. The ends were cut back, 0 bases at V and 5 bases at J, with 16 bases in the middle. For the CDR3, the DNA is TGCGCCAGCAGCCAAGAGGCCGGGGTTAGGTTTGAGACCCAGTACTTC. This translates into CASSQEAGVRFETQYF.

The rearrangement uses TRBV6-2 or TRBV6-3 and TRBJ1-1; possible D gene TRBD1, 5 bases. Germline CDR1 MNHEY, CDR2 SVGEGT. CDR3 length: 14 residues. Trimming took 6 bases from V and 4 from J, leaving 15 bases between them. As DNA, the CDR3 is TGTGCCAGCAGCCCCAGTTGGGGCGGCACTGAAGCTTTCTTT. Its translation is CASSPSWGGTEAFF.

This sequence joins TRBV5-8 and TRBJ1-6; TRBD1 matches 8 bases. This CDR3 region has 19 residues. After removal of 3 bases from V and 2 bases from J, the junction contained 13 bases not matched to a gene. Germline-derived CDR1 and CDR2 are SGHTS and YDEGEE. This chain's CDR3 is CASSSQLTGGFPYNSPLHF. CDR3 DNA: TGTGCCAGCAGCTCACAGCTAACAGGGGGATTCCCCTATAATTCACCCCTCCACTTT.

V is TRBV10-3 and J is TRBJ2-1; D is possibly TRBD2 (7 bases). CDR1 is ENHRY, CDR2 SYGVKD, per germline. The CDR3 covers 12 residues. V gave up 7 bases and J gave up 7 bases, with 11 bases separating them. DNA of the CDR3: TGTGCCATCATGGGAGGGGGAAATGAGCAGTTCTTC. Its protein is CAIMGGGNEQFF.

The V gene is TRBV6-1, the J gene TRBJ1-1; D possibly corresponds to TRBD1 (5 bases). CDR1 is MNHNS and CDR2 is SASEGT in the germline V gene. CDR3 length equals 11 residues. V shed 5 bases and J shed 11 bases, with 12 bases lying between them. Here the CDR3 reads CASSTTGEAFF. The CDR3 nucleotides read TGTGCCAGCAGTACTACGGGGGAGGCTTTCTTT.

In its sample, this clonotype was seen a few times. The rearrangement uses TRBV2 and TRBJ2-3; D not certain. This CDR3 region has 12 residues. CDR1 is SNHLY and CDR2 is FYNNEI in the germline V gene. V lost 7 bases, J lost 5 bases, and 10 bases lay in between. CDR3 nucleotides: TGTGCCAGCAACCAAATGGAAGATACGCAGTATTTT. Amino acid sequence: CASNQMEDTQYF.